One sample yielded the 32 T cell receptor beta chains listed below, sequenced in a study of OX40 agonist ivuxolimab in advanced cancers. The protocol was immunoSEQ multiplex PCR, while the TCRdb copy is restricted to in-frame clones and leaves out a portion. The sample lists around 110,000 clones; about 93% were seen once. Material: CD4+ or CD8+ T cells sorted from blood, obtained in a trial of the OX40 agonist ivuxolimab. These receptor sequences come from an adult with an advanced solid tumor such as melanoma, head and neck, liver or kidney cancer.

V and J are TRBV27 and TRBJ2-1, with D possibly matching TRBD1 (6 bases). Trimming left V 5 bases short and J 9 bases short, with 26 bases between. The CDR3 length is 17 residues. Germline-derived CDR1 and CDR2 are MNHEY and SMNVEV (reference sequence). The CDR3 is CASSPARILGGSFEQFF. The CDR3 region has the DNA TGTGCCAGCAGTCCGGCCCGGATACTAGGGGGTTCCTTTGAGCAGTTCTTC.

The sample holds one count of this clone. The rearrangement joins TRBV6-6 to TRBJ2-1, with 8 bases identical to TRBD2. J gave up 8 bases and V 0 bases, and 3 bases lay outside the gene matches. The CDR3 consists of 14 residues. Germline V gives CDR1 MNHNY, CDR2 SVGAGI (reference sequence). The CDR3 DNA follows: TGTGCCAGCAGTTACTCGACGGGGGGGGATGAGCAGTTCTTC. As protein: CASSYSTGGDEQFF.

This clone was observed once. This rearrangement joins TRBV2 to TRBJ2-3; perhaps D is TRBD1 or TRBD2 (5 bases each). Germline CDR1 is SNHLY and CDR2 is FYNNEI. The CDR3 runs 14 residues. Trimming removed 6 bases at V and 0 bases at J, with 10 bases between. DNA of the CDR3: TGTGCCAGCAGAAGGGACGGGAGCACAGATACGCAGTATTTT. It yields the protein CASRRDGSTDTQYF.

CDR3 DNA sequence: TGTGCCAGTAGTAAGCGCGCGGGAGGGCCGATGACTAGCACAGATACGCAGTATTTT. This translates into CASSKRAGGPMTSTDTQYF. V is TRBV19 and J is TRBJ2-3, with 9 bases matching TRBD2. V shed 4 bases and J 0 bases; nucleotides not matched to a gene: 14. The CDR3 extends over 19 amino acids. Germline V gives CDR1 LNHDA, CDR2 SQIVND (reference sequence).

Relative to its sample, this clone is medium-sized. The V gene is TRBV7-9, the J gene TRBJ2-7; tentatively, D is TRBD1 (6 bases). The CDR3 loop spans 17 amino acids. V was cut by 5 bases and J by 5 bases, with 25 bases left in between. CDR1 SEHNR and CDR2 FQNEAQ come from the germline V gene (reference sequence). CDR3 DNA: TGTGCCAGCAGCCTACGAGAGACAGGTTATAGTTTCGACGAGCAGTACTTC. Translated: CASSLRETGYSFDEQYF.

This clone has only a few counts. This chain connects TRBV6-1 to TRBJ2-7; 7 positions match TRBD1. Germline V lookup: CDR1 MNHNS, CDR2 SASEGT. The CDR3 is 15 residues long. V was pared by 2 bases and J by 3 bases, with 7 bases of the junction left unmatched. The CDR3 DNA is TGTGCCAGCAGTGAAAATACAGGGGACCACTACGAGCAGTACTTC. This sequence encodes CASSENTGDHYEQYF.

This CDR3 is CASSNRGADGYTF. CDR3 bases: TGTGCCAGCAGCAACAGGGGCGCGGATGGCTACACCTTC. The chain has TRBV7-2 and TRBJ1-2, with 7 nucleotides matching TRBD1. The V gene's germline CDR1 is SGHTA and CDR2 FQGNSA. The trim removed 5 bases at V and 6 bases at J, leaving 6 bases unmatched. This CDR3 has 13 amino acids. The complete variable domain, with remaining parts taken from reference TRBV7-2 and TRBJ1-2, reads GAGVSQSPSNKVTEKGKDVELRCDPISGHTALYWYRQSLGQGLEFLIYFQGNSAPDKSGLPSDRFSAERTGGSVSTLTIQRTQQEDSAVYLCASSNRGADGYTFGSGTRLTVV.

The chain employs TRBV28 and TRBJ2-3; D is possibly TRBD2 (6 bases). The V end was cut by 4 bases, the J end by 2 bases, with 28 bases between. Germline V gives CDR1 MDHEN, CDR2 SYDVKM. The length of the CDR3 is 20 residues. The CDR3 nucleotides are TGTGCCAGCAGTTCATCTAGCGCGCCCCTTAAAGGGCTTTACACAGATACGCAGTATTTT. Translated: CASSSSSAPLKGLYTDTQYF.

The V gene is TRBV18, the J gene TRBJ1-2; D not resolved. The ends were cut back, 6 bases at V and 5 bases at J, with 10 bases in the middle. The CDR3 is 12 amino acids. Germline-derived CDR1 and CDR2 are KGHSH and LQKENI. CDR3 amino acids: CASSPVGYGYTF. The CDR3, as DNA: TGTGCCAGCTCGCCCGTTGGGTATGGCTACACCTTC.

The chain combines TRBV28 with TRBJ2-7, with 10 bases aligning to TRBD2. V dropped 2 bases and J dropped 4; count of bases not matched to a gene: 5. This CDR3 has 15 residues. Per germline, CDR1 MDHEN and CDR2 SYDVKM. The DNA of the CDR3 is TGTGCCAGCAGTTTAAGGCTAGCGGGGGCGTACGAGCAGTACTTC. Protein: CASSLRLAGAYEQYF.

The chain joins TRBV5-8 to TRBJ1-5, with D hard to call. The V gene's germline CDR1 is SGHTS and CDR2 YDEGEE. Trimming pared 0 bases from V and 4 bases from J, leaving 14 bases between. This CDR3 has 16 residues. The DNA for the CDR3 is TGTGCCAGCAGCTTGGATTGGGGTCGAGGGAATCAGCCCCAGCATTTT. It specifies CASSLDWGRGNQPQHF.

This clone appeared once. V usage is TRBV18 and J usage is TRBJ1-1; weak D call: TRBD1 (6 bases). The CDR3 has 15 amino acids. The germline CDR1 and CDR2 sequences are KGHSH and LQKENI. V was shortened by 3 bases and J by 4 bases, with 15 bases between the two germline ends. DNA of the CDR3: TGTGCCAGCTCACCTAACAGGGAGGGTAGCACTGAAGCTTTCTTT. Protein: CASSPNREGSTEAFF.

J is TRBJ2-2 and V is TRBV5-4, with D unresolved. This CDR3 region has 14 residues. Per the germline V gene, CDR1 is SGHNT and CDR2 is YYREEE (reference sequence). V was shortened by 0 bases and J by 1 base, with 4 bases between the two germline ends. CDR3 sequence: CASSLEKNTGELFF. CDR3 coding DNA: TGTGCCAGCAGCTTGGAAAAGAACACCGGGGAGCTGTTTTTT.

The chain has TRBV19 and TRBJ2-6; perhaps TRBD1 as D (6 bases). This CDR3 spans 18 amino acids. From germline, CDR1 is LNHDA and CDR2 SQIVND (reference sequence). The V gene lost 9 bases and the J gene lost 0 bases, with 21 bases spanning the gap. CDR3 in DNA: TGTGCCAGCGAAGGAGGCAGGGGCTTAAGCTCTGGGGCCAACGTCCTGACTTTC. It translates to CASEGGRGLSSGANVLTF.

The V call is TRBV7-2, the J call TRBJ2-1; 11 bases fit TRBD2. CDR3 length equals 19 residues. V shed 2 bases and J 6 bases; nucleotides not matched to a gene: 15. Germline CDR1 SGHTA, CDR2 FQGNSA. In DNA, the CDR3 is TGTGCCAGCAGCTTAAGGAGACAGATTAGCGGGAGGGACGCCAATGAGCAGTTCTTC. Translating it yields CASSLRRQISGRDANEQFF.

This chain uses TRBV23-1 with TRBJ2-7; D is perhaps TRBD1 or TRBD2 (5 bases each). TRBV23-1 is flagged as an ORF with uncertain function. The length of the CDR3 is 13 residues. Between the trimmed V and J ends, which lost 5 bases and 0 bases, there was a span of 8 bases. In nucleotides, the CDR3 is TGCGCCAGCAGTGCCGGGGCCTCCTACGAGCAGTACTTC. Its protein is CASSAGASYEQYF.

The V gene is TRBV2, the J gene TRBJ1-5; TRBD1 matches at 8 bases. Germline V gene data show CDR1 as SNHLY and CDR2 as FYNNEI. Trimming removed 1 base from V and 6 bases from J; junction bases left unmatched: 5. This CDR3 contains 15 residues. CDR3 sequence reads: CASSEEYQGAQPQHF. In DNA, the CDR3 is TGTGCCAGCAGTGAAGAATATCAGGGGGCTCAGCCCCAGCATTTT.

The chain is built from TRBV7-2 and TRBJ2-5; 10 bases line up with TRBD1. CDR3 length: 16 residues. V lost 1 base to trimming and J lost 4 bases; unmatched junction nucleotides: 6. Germline assignment: CDR1 SGHTA and CDR2 FQGNSA. The CDR3 region is CASSLGDRGRGETQYF. CDR3 DNA sequence: TGTGCCAGCAGCTTAGGGGACAGGGGCAGAGGAGAGACCCAGTACTTC.

V gene TRBV19 combines with J gene TRBJ1-2; 7 nucleotides align to TRBD1. This CDR3 has 14 amino acids. Germline trimming cut 9 bases from V and 0 bases from J; bases unmatched to any gene: 7. Looked up from germline, CDR1 is LNHDA and CDR2 is SQIVND (reference sequence). The CDR3 DNA reads as TGTGCCAGCTTTACAGGGGATTCTAACTATGGCTACACCTTC. This encodes CASFTGDSNYGYTF.

The chain links TRBV28 to TRBJ1-1, with D possibly TRBD1 on 6 matching bases. CDR3 size: 15 residues. V was pared by 6 bases and J by 1 base, with 15 bases between. Germline V gene data show CDR1 as MDHEN and CDR2 as SYDVKM. CDR3 nucleotides: TGTGCCAGCAGAGGAGCAGGGGCGCCGAACACTGAAGCTTTCTTT. It is translated as CASRGAGAPNTEAFF.

The V gene is TRBV20-1, the J gene TRBJ2-1, with unresolved D. Per the germline V gene, CDR1 is DFQATT and CDR2 is SNEGSKA (reference sequence). This CDR3 contains 11 residues. The CDR3 nucleotides read TGCAGCCCCGAGGCCCACAATGAGCAGTTCTTC. Translated: CSPEAHNEQFF.

The chain couples TRBV7-8 to TRBJ2-1, with D possibly being TRBD2 (5 bases). V was pared by 1 base and J by 0 bases, with 16 bases between. Per germline, CDR1 SGHVS and CDR2 FQNEAQ. The CDR3 spans 18 residues. DNA for the CDR3: TGTGCCAGCAGCTTAGTACAGCCCTTTCGGGGCTCCTACAATGAGCAGTTCTTC. Its translation is CASSLVQPFRGSYNEQFF.

The V call is TRBV5-4, the J call TRBJ2-2; the match to TRBD2 covers 11 bases. CDR3 length: 16 amino acids. CDR1 SGHNT and CDR2 YYREEE come from the germline V gene (reference sequence). V shed 1 base, J shed 7 bases, and the junction held 6 bases outside the gene matches. DNA for the CDR3: TGTGCCAGCAGCTTGAGACTAGCGGGATTAGGCGGGGAGCTGTTTTTT. Amino acids: CASSLRLAGLGGELFF.

The rearrangement joins TRBV2 to TRBJ1-5, with TRBD1 matching over 10 bases. Germline CDR1 reads SNHLY; CDR2 reads FYNNEI. This CDR3 is built from 13 residues. V was pared by 8 bases and J by 5 bases, with 3 bases of the junction left unmatched. This CDR3 reads CASGQGGYQPQHF. The CDR3, as DNA: TGTGCCAGCGGACAGGGGGGATATCAGCCCCAGCATTTT.

V is TRBV7-2 and J is TRBJ2-1, with 7 bases fitting TRBD2. Germline V gives CDR1 SGHTA, CDR2 FQGNSA. V was clipped by 3 bases and J by 6 bases; unmatched bases: 5. The CDR3 has 14 amino acids. DNA of the CDR3: TGTGCCAGCAGCTTGCCGCGGGAGCGCAATGAGCAGTTCTTC. Translated, it gives CASSLPRERNEQFF.

The gene calls are TRBV11-2 and TRBJ1-2, with unresolved D. V was shortened by 0 bases and J by 5 bases, with 10 bases between the two germline ends. This CDR3 contains 14 residues. Germline CDR1 and CDR2: SGHAT and FQNNGV. CDR3 DNA: TGTGCCAGCAGCTTAGATCTAACAGAATATGGCTACACCTTC. This gives the protein CASSLDLTEYGYTF.

V and J are TRBV4-2 and TRBJ2-3; possible D gene TRBD2, 7 bases. V was pared by 1 base and J by 3 bases, with 14 bases between. The V gene's germline CDR1 is LGHNA and CDR2 YNFKEQ. The CDR3 is 16 amino acids. The CDR3 region has the DNA TGTGCCAGCAGCCAAGTCGGGGGGCCCCTAACAGATACGCAGTATTTT. Translation: CASSQVGGPLTDTQYF.

J is TRBJ1-5 and V is TRBV15, with no clear D. The germline V and J ends were trimmed by 5 bases and 3 bases, with 14 bases remaining between them. CDR1 LNHNV and CDR2 YYDKDF come from the germline V gene (reference sequence). The CDR3 is made up of 15 amino acids. The DNA of the CDR3 is TGTGCCACCAGCCTCAATCAGGTGTTCAATCAGCCCCAGCATTTT. This translates into CATSLNQVFNQPQHF.

V gene TRBV19 combines with J gene TRBJ1-4, with D tentatively TRBD1 (6 bases). The V end lost 7 bases, the J end lost 8 bases, and 20 bases lay between the germline ends. From germline, CDR1 is LNHDA and CDR2 SQIVND (reference sequence). This CDR3 comprises 15 residues. Here the CDR3 reads CASTLRGEGQEKLFF. The CDR3 nucleotides read TGTGCCAGTACCCTAAGGGGGGAAGGGCAAGAAAAACTGTTTTTT. Full variable domain (missing parts from reference TRBV19 and TRBJ1-4): DGGITQSPKYLFRKEGQNVTLSCEQNLNHDAMYWYRQDPGQGLRLIYYSQIVNDFQKGDIAEGYSVSREKKESFPLTVTSAQKNPTAFYLCASTLRGEGQEKLFFGSGTQLSVL.

V usage is TRBV10-1 and J usage is TRBJ1-5, with D unresolved. V lost 4 bases and J lost 3, with 7 bases in between. CDR1 WNHNN and CDR2 SYGVQD come from the germline V gene (reference sequence). The CDR3 spans 13 residues. The chain's CDR3 is CASSGAVNQPQHF. The CDR3 DNA reads TGCGCCAGCAGTGGGGCCGTCAATCAGCCCCAGCATTTT.

This clone was observed a single time. The genes are TRBV6-5 and TRBJ1-5; the match to TRBD1 covers 7 bases. The CDR3 totals 14 residues. From germline, CDR1 is MNHEY and CDR2 SVGAGI. The trim removed 4 bases at V and 1 base at J, leaving 1 base unmatched. Written as DNA, the CDR3 is TGTGCCAGCAGTTGGGACAGAAGCAATCAGCCCCAGCATTTT. Protein product: CASSWDRSNQPQHF.

The CDR3 is CASRTSGRNREQFF. The DNA for the CDR3 is TGTGCCAGCAGGACTAGCGGGAGGAACAGGGAGCAGTTCTTC. This chain links TRBV7-8 with TRBJ2-1; 13 nucleotides agree with TRBD2. This CDR3 spans 14 amino acids. V dropped 6 bases and J dropped 10; count of bases not matched to a gene: 6. The germline gives CDR1 SGHVS, CDR2 FQNEAQ.